Below, 7 T cell receptor beta chains from the same sample are listed, as sequenced in a study of T cell responses to AZD1222 COVID-19 vaccine. Produced via immunoSEQ multiplex PCR; TCRdb's table is partial and in-frame only. The table includes 95,000 to 150,000 clones, approximately 90% detected once. This specimen was peripheral blood, taken 28 days after the second AZD1222 dose. These receptors all stem from an adult who received the AZD1222 COVID-19 vaccine.

V usage is TRBV27 and J usage is TRBJ2-7; D is possibly TRBD1 or TRBD2 (5 bases each). Trimming left V 3 bases short and J 4 bases short, with 16 bases between. The CDR3 covers 15 residues. CDR1 MNHEY and CDR2 SMNVEV come from the germline V gene (reference sequence). DNA for the CDR3: TGTGCCAGCAGTTTTGAGGGGCAGGGACCTTACGAGCAGTACTTC. Its protein is CASSFEGQGPYEQYF.

V usage is TRBV5-1 and J usage is TRBJ2-2, with TRBD1 matching over 7 bases. Germline V lookup: CDR1 SGHRS, CDR2 YFSETQ. Losses at the gene ends were 4 bases for V and 11 bases for J; bases not matched to a gene: 14. This CDR3 has 15 amino acids. The CDR3 here is CASSPTTGMGNELFF. CDR3 nucleotides: TGCGCCAGCAGCCCAACGACAGGGATGGGAAATGAGCTGTTTTTT.

The J gene is TRBJ2-4, the V gene TRBV6-5; tentatively, D is TRBD2 (5 bases). Germline V CDR1 and CDR2: MNHEY, SVGAGI. V was pared by 10 bases and J by 5 bases, with 9 bases between. The length of the CDR3 is 11 residues. The CDR3 DNA sequence: TGTGCCATAACTAGGGAAAACATTCAGTACTTC. Translating gives CAITRENIQYF.

The chain couples TRBV24-1 to TRBJ1-3; 8 bases line up with TRBD1. J gave up 3 bases and V 4 bases, and 7 bases lay outside the gene matches. CDR1 is KGHDR and CDR2 is SFDVKD in the germline V gene. The CDR3 runs to 16 residues. CDR3 in amino acids: CATSDTDRAGGNTIYF. Here the CDR3 DNA reads TGTGCCACCAGTGACACGGACAGGGCTGGTGGAAACACCATATATTTT.

V is TRBV5-1 and J is TRBJ1-6; D ambiguous. V was shortened by 0 bases and J by 10 bases, with 11 bases between the two germline ends. Germline V CDR1 and CDR2: SGHRS, YFSETQ. The CDR3 extends over 14 amino acids. The CDR3 DNA follows: TGCGCCAGCAGCTTGGGAGGGAACCAATCACCCCTCCACTTT. Translation gives CASSLGGNQSPLHF. Full variable domain (outside the CDR3, taken from reference TRBV5-1 and TRBJ1-6): KAGVTQTPRYLIKTRGQQVTLSCSPISGHRSVSWYQQTPGQGLQFLFEYFSETQRNKGNFPGRFSGRQFSNSRSEMNVSTLELGDSALYLCASSLGGNQSPLHFGNGTRLTVT.

The chain links TRBV6-5 to TRBJ1-2; D remains ambiguous. The CDR3 contains 14 residues. Germline loops: CDR1 MNHEY, CDR2 SVGAGI. The ends were cut back, 4 bases at V and 7 bases at J, with 16 bases in the middle. CDR3 amino acids: CASSFTSALSGYTF. The CDR3 nucleotides read TGTGCCAGCAGTTTTACCTCGGCACTTTCTGGCTACACCTTC.

This chain links TRBV19 with TRBJ1-4; possibly TRBD1 for D (5 bases). The CDR3 totals 13 residues. CDR1 and CDR2 (germline): LNHDA, SQIVND (reference sequence). Trimming left V 5 bases short and J 10 bases short, with 14 bases between. CDR3 sequence reads: CASSPGLGGKLFF. The CDR3 DNA sequence: TGTGCCAGTAGTCCGGGACTTGGCGGAAAACTGTTTTTT. The full variable domain, in which reference TRBV19 and TRBJ1-4 provide the parts outside the CDR3, is DGGITQSPKYLFRKEGQNVTLSCEQNLNHDAMYWYRQDPGQGLRLIYYSQIVNDFQKGDIAEGYSVSREKKESFPLTVTSAQKNPTAFYLCASSPGLGGKLFFGSGTQLSVL.